The entry that follows covers one T cell receptor (beta chain) sequence. Its specificity is unknown. Data came from immunoSEQ multiplex PCR; TCRdb stores just in-frame clones and leaves some out. Of roughly 27,000 clones listed, 80% to 85% are singletons. The source of the sample is a study of graft-versus-host responses after intestinal transplantation. Study as a whole: The transplants performed in recipients were multivisceral, liver-intestinal, or isolated intestinal. Study outcomes and limitations: GvH clones detected in recipient marrow included some appearing first in ileum or blood. Within the allografts of patients who had graft-donor T cell macrochimerism, graft-versus-host to host-versus-graft clonal ratios were high.

Investigators treated the graft tissue so that it released intraepithelial and lamina propria lymphocytes. Trimming left V 3 bases short and J 3 bases short, with 15 bases between. CDR1 and CDR2 from the germline V gene are SGHKS and YYEKEE (reference sequence). The CDR3 is made up of 15 amino acids. The receptor was isolated from a human patient who received an intestinal transplant, so some T cells may come from the graft donor. This rearrangement joins TRBV5-5 to TRBJ1-1; TRBD1 is a possible D gene (5 bases). The sequences come from ileum tissue, collected 98 days after intestinal transplantation. This CDR3 is CASSSNPGGYTEAFF. The CDR3 DNA is TGTGCCAGCAGCTCGAACCCCGGGGGGTACACTGAAGCTTTCTTT.